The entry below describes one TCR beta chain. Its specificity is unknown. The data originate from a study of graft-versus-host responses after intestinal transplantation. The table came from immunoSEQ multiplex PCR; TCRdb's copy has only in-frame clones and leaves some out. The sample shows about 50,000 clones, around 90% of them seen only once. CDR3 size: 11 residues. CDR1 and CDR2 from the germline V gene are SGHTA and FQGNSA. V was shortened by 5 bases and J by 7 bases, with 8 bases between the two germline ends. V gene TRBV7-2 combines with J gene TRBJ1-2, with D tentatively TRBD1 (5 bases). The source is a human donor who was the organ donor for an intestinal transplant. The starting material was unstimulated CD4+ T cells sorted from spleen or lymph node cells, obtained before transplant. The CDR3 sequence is CASSPGFGYTF. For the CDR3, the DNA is TGTGCCAGCAGCCCAGGGTTTGGCTACACCTTC.